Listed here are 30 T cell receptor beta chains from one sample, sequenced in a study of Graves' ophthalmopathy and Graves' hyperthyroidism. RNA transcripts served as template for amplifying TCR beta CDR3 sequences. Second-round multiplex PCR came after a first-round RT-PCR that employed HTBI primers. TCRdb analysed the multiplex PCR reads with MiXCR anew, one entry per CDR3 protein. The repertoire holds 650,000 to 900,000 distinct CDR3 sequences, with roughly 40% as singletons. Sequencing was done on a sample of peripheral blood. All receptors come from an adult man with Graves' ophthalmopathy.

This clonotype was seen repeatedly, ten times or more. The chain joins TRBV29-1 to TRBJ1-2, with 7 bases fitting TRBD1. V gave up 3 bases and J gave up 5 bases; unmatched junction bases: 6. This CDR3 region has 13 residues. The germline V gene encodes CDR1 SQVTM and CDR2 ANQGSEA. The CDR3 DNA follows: TGCAGCGTTGAGGGGTCGACAGGGTATGGCTACACCTTC. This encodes CSVEGSTGYGYTF.

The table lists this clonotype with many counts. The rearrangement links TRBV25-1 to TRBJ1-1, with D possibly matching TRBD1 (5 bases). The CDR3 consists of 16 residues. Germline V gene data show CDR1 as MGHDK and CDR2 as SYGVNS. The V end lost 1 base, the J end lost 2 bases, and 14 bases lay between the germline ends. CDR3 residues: CASSESYGGGNTEAFF. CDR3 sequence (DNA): TGTGCCAGCAGTGAATCCTACGGGGGGGGTAACACTGAAGCTTTCTTT.

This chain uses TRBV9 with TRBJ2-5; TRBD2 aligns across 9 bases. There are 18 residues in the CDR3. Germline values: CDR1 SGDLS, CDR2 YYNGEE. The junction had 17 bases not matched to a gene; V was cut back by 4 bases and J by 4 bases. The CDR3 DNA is TGTGCCAGCAGCCAAGCCGCGGGGGGGCGGAGGTCGGGAGAGACCCAGTACTTC. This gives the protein CASSQAAGGRRSGETQYF. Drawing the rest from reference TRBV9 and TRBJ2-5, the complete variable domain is DSGVTQTPKHLITATGQRVTLRCSPRSGDLSVYWYQQSLDQGLQFLIQYYNGEERAKGNILERFSAQQFPDLHSELNLSSLELGDSALYFCASSQAAGGRRSGETQYFGPGTRLLVL.

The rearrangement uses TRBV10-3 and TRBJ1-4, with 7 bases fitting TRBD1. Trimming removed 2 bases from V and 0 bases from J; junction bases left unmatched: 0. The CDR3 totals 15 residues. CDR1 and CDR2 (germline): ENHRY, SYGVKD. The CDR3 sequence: CAISETGATNEKLFF. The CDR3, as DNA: TGTGCCATCAGTGAGACAGGGGCAACTAATGAAAAACTGTTTTTT.

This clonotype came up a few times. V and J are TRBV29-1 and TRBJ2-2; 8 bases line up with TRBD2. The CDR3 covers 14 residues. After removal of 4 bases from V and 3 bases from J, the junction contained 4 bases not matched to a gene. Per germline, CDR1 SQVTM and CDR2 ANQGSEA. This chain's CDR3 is CSVGAAGDTGELFF. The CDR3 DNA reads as TGCAGCGTTGGGGCAGCGGGAGACACCGGGGAGCTGTTTTTT.

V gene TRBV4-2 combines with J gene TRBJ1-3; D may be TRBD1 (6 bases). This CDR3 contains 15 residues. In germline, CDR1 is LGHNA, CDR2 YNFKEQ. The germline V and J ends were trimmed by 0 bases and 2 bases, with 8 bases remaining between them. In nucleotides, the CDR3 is TGTGCCAGCAGCCAAGATCGACAGGCTGGAAACACCATATATTTT. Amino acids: CASSQDRQAGNTIYF.

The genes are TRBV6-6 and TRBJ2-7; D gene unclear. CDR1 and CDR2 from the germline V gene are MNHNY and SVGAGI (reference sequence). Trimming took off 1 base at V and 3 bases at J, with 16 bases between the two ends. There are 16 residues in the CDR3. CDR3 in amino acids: CASSYLSSGQHYEQYF. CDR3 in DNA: TGTGCCAGCAGTTACTTGTCGTCCGGGCAACACTACGAGCAGTACTTC.

The CDR3 loop is CSATLRDRLYGYTF. The DNA of the CDR3 is TGCAGTGCTACTCTCAGGGACAGACTTTATGGCTACACCTTC. The chain employs TRBV20-1 and TRBJ1-2; TRBD1 agrees at 7 bases. The CDR3 spans 14 residues. The V gene end was trimmed by 4 bases and the J gene end by 5 bases; junction bases not matched to a gene: 10. Germline assignment: CDR1 DFQATT and CDR2 SNEGSKA (reference sequence).

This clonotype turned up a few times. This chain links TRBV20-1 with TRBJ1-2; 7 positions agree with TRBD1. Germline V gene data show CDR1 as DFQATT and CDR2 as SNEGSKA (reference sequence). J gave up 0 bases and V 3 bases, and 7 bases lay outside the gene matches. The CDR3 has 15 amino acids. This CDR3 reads CSASLGQRANYGYTF. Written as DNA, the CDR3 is TGCAGTGCTAGTCTGGGACAGAGAGCTAACTATGGCTACACCTTC.

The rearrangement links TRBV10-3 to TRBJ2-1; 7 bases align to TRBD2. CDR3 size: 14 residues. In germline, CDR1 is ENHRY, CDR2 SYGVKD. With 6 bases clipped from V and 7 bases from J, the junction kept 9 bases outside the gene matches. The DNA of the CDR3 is TGTGCCATCAGCTTGACTAGCTTCTCGAATGAGCAGTTCTTC. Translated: CAISLTSFSNEQFF.

The CDR3 sequence is CASSYSSPGARGTEAFF. Here the CDR3 DNA reads TGTGCCAGCAGTTACTCGAGCCCCGGGGCGCGGGGCACTGAAGCTTTCTTT. J is TRBJ1-1 and V is TRBV6-6; D may be TRBD1 (5 bases). The CDR3 totals 17 residues. The V and J ends lost 0 bases and 4 bases respectively, with 18 bases between them. Germline-derived CDR1 and CDR2 are MNHNY and SVGAGI (reference sequence).

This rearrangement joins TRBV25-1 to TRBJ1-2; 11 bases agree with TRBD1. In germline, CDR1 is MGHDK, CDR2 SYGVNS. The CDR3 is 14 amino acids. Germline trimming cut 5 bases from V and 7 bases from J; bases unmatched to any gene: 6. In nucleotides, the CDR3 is TGTGCCAGCAGTCCGGACAGGGGGCTCTCTGGCTACACCTTC. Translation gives CASSPDRGLSGYTF.

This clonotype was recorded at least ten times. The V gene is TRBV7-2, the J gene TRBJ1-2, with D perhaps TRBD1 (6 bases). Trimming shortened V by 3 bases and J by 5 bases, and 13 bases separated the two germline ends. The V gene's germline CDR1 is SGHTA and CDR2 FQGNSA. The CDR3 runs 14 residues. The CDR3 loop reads CASSFPQGWYGYTF. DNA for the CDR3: TGTGCCAGCAGCTTCCCACAGGGATGGTATGGCTACACCTTC.

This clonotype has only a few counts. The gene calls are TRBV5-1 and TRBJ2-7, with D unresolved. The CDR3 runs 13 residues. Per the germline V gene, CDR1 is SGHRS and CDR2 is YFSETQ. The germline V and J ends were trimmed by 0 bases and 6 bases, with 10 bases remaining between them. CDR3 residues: CASSLEIGVEQYF. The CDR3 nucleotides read TGCGCCAGCAGCTTGGAAATCGGTGTCGAGCAGTACTTC. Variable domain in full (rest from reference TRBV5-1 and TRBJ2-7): KAGVTQTPRYLIKTRGQQVTLSCSPISGHRSVSWYQQTPGQGLQFLFEYFSETQRNKGNFPGRFSGRQFSNSRSEMNVSTLELGDSALYLCASSLEIGVEQYFGPGTRLTVT.

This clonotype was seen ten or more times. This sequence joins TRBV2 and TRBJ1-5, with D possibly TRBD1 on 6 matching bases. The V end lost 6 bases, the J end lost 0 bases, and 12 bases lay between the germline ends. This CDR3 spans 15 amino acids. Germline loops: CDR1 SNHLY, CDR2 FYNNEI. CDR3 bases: TGTGCCAGCAGGGACAGTCTTAATAGCAATCAGCCCCAGCATTTT. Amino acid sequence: CASRDSLNSNQPQHF.

The CDR3 nucleotides read TGTGCCAGTAGTATAGCTGGGACAGGCGCCTACGAGCAGTACTTC. This sequence encodes CASSIAGTGAYEQYF. The rearrangement joins TRBV19 to TRBJ2-7, with 8 bases that match TRBD1. This CDR3 is built from 15 residues. The junction had 4 bases not matched to a gene; V was cut back by 1 base and J by 2 bases. Looked up from germline, CDR1 is LNHDA and CDR2 is SQIVND (reference sequence).

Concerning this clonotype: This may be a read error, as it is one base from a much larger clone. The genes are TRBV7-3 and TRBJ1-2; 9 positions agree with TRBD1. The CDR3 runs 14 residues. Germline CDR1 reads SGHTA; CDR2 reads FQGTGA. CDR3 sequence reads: CASIDRGLSYDYTF. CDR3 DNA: TGTGCCAGCATCGACAGGGGGTTGAGCTATGACTACACCTTC.

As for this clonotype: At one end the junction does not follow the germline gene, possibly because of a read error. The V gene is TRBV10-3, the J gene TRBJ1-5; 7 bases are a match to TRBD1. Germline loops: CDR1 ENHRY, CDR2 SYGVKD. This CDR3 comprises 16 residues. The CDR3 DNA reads TGTGCCAGCAGTCTGCCGACAGGGCGTCGGAGTCAGCCCCAGCATTTT. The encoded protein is CASSLPTGRRSQPQHF.

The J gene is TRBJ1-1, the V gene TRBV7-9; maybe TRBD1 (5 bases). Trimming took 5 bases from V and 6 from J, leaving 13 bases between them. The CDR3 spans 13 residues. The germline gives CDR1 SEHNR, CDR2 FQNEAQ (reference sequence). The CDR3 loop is CASSIAAGAEAFF. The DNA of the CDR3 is TGTGCCAGCAGCATCGCCGCGGGGGCTGAAGCTTTCTTT. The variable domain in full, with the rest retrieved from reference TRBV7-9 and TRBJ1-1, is DTGVSQNPRHKITKRGQNVTFRCDPISEHNRLYWYRQTLGQGPEFLTYFQNEAQLEKSRLLSDRFSAERPKGSFSTLEIQRTEQGDSAMYLCASSIAAGAEAFFGQGTRLTVV.

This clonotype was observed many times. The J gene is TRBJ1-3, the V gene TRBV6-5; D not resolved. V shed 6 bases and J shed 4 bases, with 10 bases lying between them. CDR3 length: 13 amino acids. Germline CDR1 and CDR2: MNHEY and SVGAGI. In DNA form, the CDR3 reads TGTGCCAGCAGATACGGAGAGGGAAACACCATATATTTT. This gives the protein CASRYGEGNTIYF.

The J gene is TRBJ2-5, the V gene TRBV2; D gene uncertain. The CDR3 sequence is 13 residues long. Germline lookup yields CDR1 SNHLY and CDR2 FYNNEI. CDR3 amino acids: CARDRGSPRTQYF. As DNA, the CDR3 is TGTGCTAGAGATCGTGGGTCTCCCCGGACCCAGTACTTC.

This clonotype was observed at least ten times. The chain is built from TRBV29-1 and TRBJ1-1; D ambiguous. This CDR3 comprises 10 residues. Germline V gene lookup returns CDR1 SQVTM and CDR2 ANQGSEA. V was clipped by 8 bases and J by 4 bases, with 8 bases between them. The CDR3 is CSTASTEAFF. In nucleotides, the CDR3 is TGCAGCACAGCTAGCACTGAAGCTTTCTTT.

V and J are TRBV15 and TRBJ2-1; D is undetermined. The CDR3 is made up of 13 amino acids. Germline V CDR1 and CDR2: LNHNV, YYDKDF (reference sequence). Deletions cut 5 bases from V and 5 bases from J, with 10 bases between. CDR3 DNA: TGTGCCACCAGCTCGTCTCAGAACAATGAGCAGTTCTTC. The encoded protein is CATSSSQNNEQFF.

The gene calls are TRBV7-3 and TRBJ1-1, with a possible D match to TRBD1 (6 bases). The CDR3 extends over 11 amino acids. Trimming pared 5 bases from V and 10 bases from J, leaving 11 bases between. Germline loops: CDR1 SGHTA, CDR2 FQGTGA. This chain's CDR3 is CASSGGGGAFF. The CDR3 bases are TGTGCCAGCAGCGGGGGAGGGGGAGCTTTCTTT.

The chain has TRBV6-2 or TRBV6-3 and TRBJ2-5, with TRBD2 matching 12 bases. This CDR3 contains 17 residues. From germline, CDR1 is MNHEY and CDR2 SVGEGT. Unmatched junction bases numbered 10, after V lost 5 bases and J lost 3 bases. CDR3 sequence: CASSPETSGGSEETQYF. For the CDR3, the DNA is TGTGCCAGCAGTCCCGAGACTAGCGGGGGCAGTGAAGAGACCCAGTACTTC.

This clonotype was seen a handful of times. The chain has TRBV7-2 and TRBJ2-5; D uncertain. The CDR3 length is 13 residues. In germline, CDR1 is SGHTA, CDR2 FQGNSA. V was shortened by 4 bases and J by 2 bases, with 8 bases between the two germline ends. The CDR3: CASSYNSQETQYF. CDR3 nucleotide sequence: TGTGCCAGCAGCTACAACTCACAAGAGACCCAGTACTTC.

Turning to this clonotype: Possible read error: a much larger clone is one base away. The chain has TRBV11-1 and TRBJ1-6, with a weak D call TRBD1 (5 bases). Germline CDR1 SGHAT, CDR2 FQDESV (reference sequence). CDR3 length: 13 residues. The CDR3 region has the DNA TGTGACAGCAGCTTAAAAGGGGATTCACCCCTCCACTTT. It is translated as CDSSLKGDSPLHF.

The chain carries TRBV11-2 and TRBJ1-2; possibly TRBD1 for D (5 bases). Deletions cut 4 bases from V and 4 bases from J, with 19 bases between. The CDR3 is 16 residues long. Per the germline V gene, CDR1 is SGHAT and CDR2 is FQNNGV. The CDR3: CASSSRQGDSTYGYTF. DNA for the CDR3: TGTGCCAGCAGCTCCCGACAAGGGGACTCCACCTATGGCTACACCTTC. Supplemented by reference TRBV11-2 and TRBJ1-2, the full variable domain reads EAGVAQSPRYKIIEKRQSVAFWCNPISGHATLYWYQQILGQGPKLLIQFQNNGVVDDSQLPKDRFSAERLKGVDSTLKIQPAKLEDSAVYLCASSSRQGDSTYGYTFGSGTRLTVV.

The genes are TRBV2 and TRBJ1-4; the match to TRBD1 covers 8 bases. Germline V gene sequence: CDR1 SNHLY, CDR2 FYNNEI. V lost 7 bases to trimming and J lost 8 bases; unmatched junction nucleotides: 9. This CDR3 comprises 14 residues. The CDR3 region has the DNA TGTGCCAGCAACCGAGGACAGGGTGGAGAAAAACTGTTTTTT. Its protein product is CASNRGQGGEKLFF.

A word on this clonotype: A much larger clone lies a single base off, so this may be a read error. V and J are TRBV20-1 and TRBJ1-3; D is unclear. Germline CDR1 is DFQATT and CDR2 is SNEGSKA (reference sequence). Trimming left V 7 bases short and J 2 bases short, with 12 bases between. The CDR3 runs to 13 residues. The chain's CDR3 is CSVAGGAGNTIYF. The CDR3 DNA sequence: TGCAGTGTCGCGGGTGGCGCTGGAAACACCATATATTTT.